This T cell receptor beta chain came from a study of CD8 T cells in ankylosing spondylitis. Germline V gene lookup returns CDR1 SGHRS and CDR2 YFSETQ. The V segment lost 3 bases and the J segment 1 base; nucleotides outside the gene matches: 3. The CDR3 has 15 residues. As to this clonotype: Its antigen is not identified.

Regarding the study as a whole: The study identified a TCR beta motif of roughly eight highly homologous variants that appeared characteristic of ankylosing spondylitis blood.

TCRdb ran MiXCR on the 5' RACE reads and lists one entry per CDR3 protein. The sample yields about 400,000 distinct CDR3 sequences, around 24% seen once. Sequencing was carried out using blood, either unsorted or a sorted T cell fraction (not recorded which). The source is a male donor with ankylosing spondylitis. The chain combines TRBV5-1 with TRBJ1-5; TRBD1 matches 8 bases. The CDR3 DNA reads TGCGCCAGCAGCTCAGGGGGCGCGAGCAATCAGCCCCAGCATTTT. Protein sequence: CASSSGGASNQPQHF.